Shown below are 22 T cell receptor beta chains from a single sample sequenced in a study of blood T cell repertoires in COVID-19 (dated by TCRdb to 2018 to 2020). The method was the immunoSEQ multiplex PCR assay. The table was pulled from immuneACCESS by TCRdb, which kept in-frame rearrangements only. Such tables lose some clones; where checked, under half of the loss comes from unresolved V genes, and the rest has no known cause. Present in this sample are over 100,000 clones, 80% to 90% of which were seen just once. The leading ten clones occupy about 1% of the sample. The sample was peripheral blood. These receptors were collected from a human donor in a cohort sampled during active COVID-19.

The chain joins TRBV5-1 to TRBJ2-7; 10 bases are shared with TRBD1. Looked up from germline, CDR1 is SGHRS and CDR2 is YFSETQ. The CDR3 runs to 14 residues. With 3 bases clipped from V and 3 bases from J, the junction kept 3 bases outside the gene matches. CDR3 coding DNA: TGCGCCAGCAGCTGGGGACAGGGGAGCTACGAGCAGTACTTC. It yields the protein CASSWGQGSYEQYF. Based on the CDR3 plus reference TRBV5-1 and TRBJ2-7, the full variable domain is KAGVTQTPRYLIKTRGQQVTLSCSPISGHRSVSWYQQTPGQGLQFLFEYFSETQRNKGNFPGRFSGRQFSNSRSEMNVSTLELGDSALYLCASSWGQGSYEQYFGPGTRLTVT.

V is TRBV7-3 and J is TRBJ2-1; perhaps TRBD2 as D (6 bases). V lost 2 bases and J 6 bases, leaving 23 bases between the germline ends. The germline gives CDR1 SGHTA, CDR2 FQGTGA. The CDR3 contains 18 residues. The CDR3 spells CASSLLPHQAGSINEQFF. The CDR3 DNA reads TGTGCCAGCAGCTTATTACCCCACCAAGCGGGCTCCATCAATGAGCAGTTCTTC. Based on the CDR3 plus reference TRBV7-3 and TRBJ2-1, the full variable domain is GAGVSQTPSNKVTEKGKYVELRCDPISGHTALYWYRQSLGQGPEFLIYFQGTGAADDSGLPNDRFFAVRPEGSVSTLKIQRTERGDSAVYLCASSLLPHQAGSINEQFFGPGTRLTVL.

V gene TRBV4-1 combines with J gene TRBJ2-7, with D uncertain. CDR1 and CDR2 (germline): MGHRA, YSYEKL. V was pared by 0 bases and J by 2 bases, with 5 bases between. The CDR3 extends over 13 amino acids. Written as DNA, the CDR3 is TGCGCCAGCAGCCAAGATGGAGCCTACGAGCAGTACTTC. Encoded protein: CASSQDGAYEQYF.

V and J are TRBV28 and TRBJ1-2, with D uncertain. Trimming pared 6 bases from V and 7 bases from J, leaving 12 bases between. The CDR3 length is 12 residues. Germline CDR1 reads MDHEN; CDR2 reads SYDVKM. This chain's CDR3 is CASSLTIRGYTF. In DNA form, the CDR3 reads TGTGCCAGCAGCCTAACTATCCGTGGCTACACCTTC.

This chain joins TRBV7-2 and TRBJ2-7, with 10 bases aligning to TRBD1. There are 15 residues in the CDR3. Unmatched junction bases numbered 5, after V lost 3 bases and J lost 3 bases. Germline V gives CDR1 SGHTA, CDR2 FQGNSA. Here the CDR3 DNA reads TGTGCCAGCAGCTTCGAAGGACAGGGGGTCTACGAGCAGTACTTC. Translating gives CASSFEGQGVYEQYF.

This chain joins TRBV5-1 and TRBJ2-3; tentatively, D is TRBD2 (6 bases). The CDR3 totals 16 residues. Germline values: CDR1 SGHRS, CDR2 YFSETQ. Trimming cost V 3 bases and J 2 bases, with 16 bases left between them. This chain's CDR3 is CASSSGLSPTTDTQYF. In DNA, the CDR3 is TGCGCCAGCAGCTCGGGACTTAGCCCCACCACAGATACGCAGTATTTT.

The chain joins TRBV18 to TRBJ1-2; D call uncertain. The V end lost 4 bases, the J end lost 1 base, and 4 bases lay between the germline ends. The germline CDR1 and CDR2 sequences are KGHSH and LQKENI. The CDR3 sequence is 12 residues long. The CDR3 nucleotides are TGTGCCAGCTCACTCAGTAACTATGGCTACACCTTC. This translates into CASSLSNYGYTF.

The chain employs TRBV20-1 and TRBJ1-2, with D unresolved. The CDR3 spans 11 residues. Germline-derived CDR1 and CDR2 are DFQATT and SNEGSKA (reference sequence). Here the CDR3 reads CRGNIADGYTF. The CDR3 coding sequence is TGCAGGGGCAACATAGCGGATGGCTACACCTTC.

The chain has TRBV7-9 and TRBJ1-6, with a tentative D call TRBD1 (6 bases). This CDR3 is built from 14 residues. Germline V gene sequence: CDR1 SEHNR, CDR2 FQNEAQ (reference sequence). Trimming stripped 5 bases from V and 6 bases from J, with 11 bases between. CDR3 DNA sequence: TGTGCCAGCAGCGTTGACAGGTTTAATTCACCCCTCCACTTT. Translating gives CASSVDRFNSPLHF.

The rearrangement links TRBV2 to TRBJ1-1; TRBD1 agrees at 11 bases. This CDR3 is 14 amino acids long. The germline V gene encodes CDR1 SNHLY and CDR2 FYNNEI. Trimming took 7 bases from V and 4 from J; bases not matched to a gene: 5. In DNA form, the CDR3 reads TGTGCCAGCAAGACCGGGACAGGGGGCACTGAAGCTTTCTTT. Protein sequence: CASKTGTGGTEAFF. The whole variable domain, filled in from reference TRBV2 and TRBJ1-1, reads EPEVTQTPSHQVTQMGQEVILRCVPISNHLYFYWYRQILGQKVEFLVSFYNNEISEKSEIFDDQFSVERPDGSNFTLKIRSTKLEDSAMYFCASKTGTGGTEAFFGQGTRLTVV.

V usage is TRBV7-9 and J usage is TRBJ2-7, with 8 bases fitting TRBD1. This CDR3 spans 14 amino acids. With V trimmed by 4 bases and J by 7 bases, 9 bases remained unmatched. Germline-derived CDR1 and CDR2 are SEHNR and FQNEAQ (reference sequence). The CDR3 protein is CASSSDREFGEQYF. The CDR3 DNA reads as TGTGCCAGCAGCTCGGACAGGGAATTTGGGGAGCAGTACTTC.

The J gene is TRBJ2-7, the V gene TRBV28, with a weak D call TRBD1 (6 bases). Trimming pared 6 bases from V and 12 bases from J, leaving 18 bases between. The V gene's germline CDR1 is MDHEN and CDR2 SYDVKM. The CDR3 consists of 12 residues. The CDR3, as DNA: TGTGCCAGCAGCCTTCGGACAGCCGATTCGTACTTC. It is translated as CASSLRTADSYF.

The chain recombines TRBV5-5 with TRBJ2-7; 10 nucleotides agree with TRBD1. Looked up from germline, CDR1 is SGHKS and CDR2 is YYEKEE (reference sequence). The CDR3 runs to 15 residues. After removal of 4 bases from V and 2 bases from J, the junction contained 6 bases not matched to a gene. CDR3 in amino acids: CASSRGTGVTYEQYF. DNA for the CDR3: TGTGCCAGCAGCCGTGGGACAGGGGTCACCTACGAGCAGTACTTC. Full variable domain (outside the CDR3, taken from reference TRBV5-5 and TRBJ2-7): DAGVTQSPTHLIKTRGQQVTLRCSPISGHKSVSWYQQVLGQGPQFIFQYYEKEERGRGNFPDRFSARQFPNYSSELNVNALLLGDSALYLCASSRGTGVTYEQYFGPGTRLTVT.

On this clone itself: The junction does not match germline at one end; this may be a read error. The chain is built from TRBV9 and TRBJ2-1; 7 nucleotides match TRBD2. The CDR3 sequence is 17 residues long. Per the germline V gene, CDR1 is SGDLS and CDR2 is YYNGEE. This chain's CDR3 is CANSPRMASGTYNEQFF. The DNA of the CDR3 is TGTGCCAACAGCCCCCGAATGGCTAGCGGAACATACAATGAGCAGTTCTTC.

In this sample, this clone turned up once. This chain uses TRBV27 with TRBJ2-7, with TRBD2 identical over 8 bases. CDR3 length: 13 amino acids. V lost 4 bases, J lost 2 bases, and 1 base stayed unmatched. From germline, CDR1 is MNHEY and CDR2 SMNVEV (reference sequence). The CDR3 sequence: CASSSGGAYEQYF. Written as DNA, the CDR3 is TGTGCCAGCAGTTCCGGGGGGGCCTACGAGCAGTACTTC.

This rearrangement joins TRBV7-2 to TRBJ1-1; a possible D gene is TRBD1 (5 bases). The germline CDR1 and CDR2 sequences are SGHTA and FQGNSA. The CDR3 length is 13 residues. V shed 5 bases and J shed 1 base, with 8 bases lying between them. Written as DNA, the CDR3 is TGTGCCAGCAGCACCCAGGGGAACACTGAAGCTTTCTTT. Protein: CASSTQGNTEAFF.

The sample holds one count of this clone. V and J are TRBV19 and TRBJ2-2; D gene uncertain. The CDR3 spans 15 residues. The V gene lost 4 bases and the J gene lost 3 bases, with 12 bases spanning the gap. CDR1 and CDR2 (germline): LNHDA, SQIVND (reference sequence). CDR3 loop: CASSTSDGYTGELFF. In nucleotides, the CDR3 is TGTGCCAGTAGTACCTCCGACGGGTACACCGGGGAGCTGTTTTTT. The whole variable domain, filled in from reference TRBV19 and TRBJ2-2, reads DGGITQSPKYLFRKEGQNVTLSCEQNLNHDAMYWYRQDPGQGLRLIYYSQIVNDFQKGDIAEGYSVSREKKESFPLTVTSAQKNPTAFYLCASSTSDGYTGELFFGEGSRLTVL.

The rearrangement links TRBV7-2 to TRBJ2-1; D is perhaps TRBD2 (5 bases). Germline V lookup: CDR1 SGHTA, CDR2 FQGNSA. The CDR3 length is 12 residues. Trimming stripped 4 bases from V and 8 bases from J, with 9 bases between. Here the CDR3 DNA reads TGTGCCAGCAGCTGGCGGGCCGATGAGCAGTTCTTC. Residues: CASSWRADEQFF.

V gene TRBV4-1 combines with J gene TRBJ1-1, with 7 bases that match TRBD1. The V segment lost 0 bases and the J segment 1 base; nucleotides outside the gene matches: 11. From germline, CDR1 is MGHRA and CDR2 YSYEKL. The length of the CDR3 is 18 residues. The CDR3 is CASSQDLGGYRGNTEAFF. CDR3 sequence (DNA): TGCGCCAGCAGCCAAGATCTAGGGGGATACAGGGGGAACACTGAAGCTTTCTTT.

The J gene is TRBJ2-2, the V gene TRBV11-2, with 7 bases identical to TRBD1. In germline, CDR1 is SGHAT, CDR2 FQNNGV. J lost 2 bases, V lost 6 bases, and 9 bases had no gene match. The CDR3 contains 16 residues. The CDR3 region is CASSRTGQLNTGELFF. The CDR3 DNA reads TGTGCCAGCAGTCGAACGGGACAGCTAAACACCGGGGAGCTGTTTTTT. Full variable domain (remainder filled in from reference TRBV11-2 and TRBJ2-2): EAGVAQSPRYKIIEKRQSVAFWCNPISGHATLYWYQQILGQGPKLLIQFQNNGVVDDSQLPKDRFSAERLKGVDSTLKIQPAKLEDSAVYLCASSRTGQLNTGELFFGEGSRLTVL.

The chain links TRBV7-3 to TRBJ2-5, with D possibly TRBD1 on 6 matching bases. The length of the CDR3 is 13 residues. Germline V gene data show CDR1 as SGHTA and CDR2 as FQGTGA. Trimming cost V 5 bases and J 4 bases, with 11 bases left between them. The CDR3 sequence is CASSPDSRETQYF. In DNA, the CDR3 is TGTGCCAGCAGCCCGGACAGTCGAGAGACCCAGTACTTC. Full variable domain (rest looked up from reference TRBV7-3 and TRBJ2-5): GAGVSQTPSNKVTEKGKYVELRCDPISGHTALYWYRQSLGQGPEFLIYFQGTGAADDSGLPNDRFFAVRPEGSVSTLKIQRTERGDSAVYLCASSPDSRETQYFGPGTRLLVL.

The genes are TRBV24-1 and TRBJ2-5; 10 bases are shared with TRBD2. The ends lost 4 bases at V and 5 bases at J; junction bases unmatched: 9. The CDR3 runs to 16 residues. Germline CDR1 is KGHDR and CDR2 is SFDVKD. The CDR3 is CATSDPAGTSDETQYF. The DNA of the CDR3 is TGTGCCACCAGTGACCCCGCCGGGACTAGCGACGAGACCCAGTACTTC.